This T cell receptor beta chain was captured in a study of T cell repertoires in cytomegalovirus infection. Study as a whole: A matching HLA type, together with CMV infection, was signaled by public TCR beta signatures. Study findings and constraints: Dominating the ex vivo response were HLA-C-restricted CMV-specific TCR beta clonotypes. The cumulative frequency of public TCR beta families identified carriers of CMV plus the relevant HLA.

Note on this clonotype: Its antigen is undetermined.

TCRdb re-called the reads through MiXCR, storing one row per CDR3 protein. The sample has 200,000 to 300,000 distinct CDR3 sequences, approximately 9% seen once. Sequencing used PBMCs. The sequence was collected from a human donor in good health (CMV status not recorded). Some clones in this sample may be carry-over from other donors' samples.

In DNA form, the CDR3 reads TGTGCCAGCAGCTTAATTAGGACAGGGGGGACCCAGTACTTC. Its protein product is CASSLIRTGGTQYF. This chain links TRBV7-6 with TRBJ2-5; 10 bases are a match to TRBD1. The V segment lost 2 bases and the J segment 7 bases; nucleotides outside the gene matches: 4. The CDR3 runs 14 residues. Looked up from germline, CDR1 is SGHVS and CDR2 is FNYEAQ.